These T cell receptor beta chains were read from a single sample in a study of blood T cell repertoires in COVID-19. Assay: immunoSEQ multiplex PCR; the TCRdb copy retains only in-frame clones and omits some. The sample shows a few hundred thousand clones, roughly 88% of them seen only once. The sequenced material came from peripheral blood. These receptors were collected from a woman aged 25 to 39 with active or convalescent COVID-19. CDR3s include the opening cysteine and the closing phenylalanine or tryptophan. Each record gives: D gene, V gene, J gene, CDR3 protein. The D gene is left open where the match is weak.

D: TRBD1
V: TRBV4-2
J: TRBJ2-2
CDR3: CASSQAPRGQGTGELFF

D: .
V: TRBV5-1
J: TRBJ2-1
CDR3: CASSLGQGGPNEQFF

D: TRBD1
V: TRBV27
J: TRBJ1-4
CDR3: CASSSTGGSEKLFF

D: .
V: TRBV4-3
J: TRBJ2-4
CDR3: CASSQDSQVGNIQYF

D: .
V: TRBV2
J: TRBJ1-1
CDR3: CASSDDRDEAFF

D: .
V: TRBV4-3
J: TRBJ1-5
CDR3: CASSQGQVNQPQHF

D: .
V: TRBV6-5
J: TRBJ1-2
CDR3: CASSFTGINYGYTF

D: TRBD1
V: TRBV7-2
J: TRBJ1-5
CDR3: CASSSDDRVSNQPQHF

D: TRBD2
V: TRBV7-2
J: TRBJ2-7
CDR3: CASSLGGEGYEQYF

D: TRBD1
V: TRBV28
J: TRBJ2-7
CDR3: CASSLGTGVYEQYF

D: TRBD1
V: TRBV6-1
J: TRBJ1-4
CDR3: CASSDRGERGFEKLFF

D: .
V: TRBV28
J: TRBJ1-5
CDR3: CASSLRGQPQHF

D: TRBD2
V: TRBV4-2
J: TRBJ2-2
CDR3: CASSPGLAGAANTGELFF

D: TRBD1
V: TRBV7-2
J: TRBJ2-3
CDR3: CASSTGYRGDTDTQYF

D: TRBD2
V: TRBV7-6
J: TRBJ2-1
CDR3: CASSLSGRGFNEQFF

D: TRBD2
V: TRBV3-1/TRBV3-2
J: TRBJ2-1
CDR3: CASSLAGARGEQFF

D: .
V: TRBV7-9
J: TRBJ1-2
CDR3: CASSLEGGGGYTF

D: .
V: TRBV19
J: TRBJ1-1
CDR3: CASSILAGEAFF

D: TRBD2
V: TRBV30
J: TRBJ2-2
CDR3: CAWRRGASGELFF

D: TRBD1
V: TRBV11-3
J: TRBJ2-1
CDR3: CASSLAGTGAKNEQFF

D: TRBD1
V: TRBV24-1
J: TRBJ1-1
CDR3: CAASGTGGGEAFF

D: TRBD1
V: TRBV7-9
J: TRBJ2-7
CDR3: CASSIKGTGDSYEQYF

D: TRBD1
V: TRBV25-1
J: TRBJ2-3
CDR3: CASSLDRGGADTQYF

D: .
V: TRBV30
J: TRBJ2-3
CDR3: CAWRDRDTQYF

D: .
V: TRBV4-1
J: TRBJ1-3
CDR3: CASSQGGGVNSGNTIYF

D: TRBD2
V: TRBV2
J: TRBJ2-1
CDR3: CASSVRGGGREQFF

D: .
V: TRBV18
J: TRBJ2-5
CDR3: CASSSYQETQYF

D: .
V: TRBV24-1
J: TRBJ2-2
CDR3: CATSAPQRASTGELFF

D: TRBD2
V: TRBV19
J: TRBJ2-3
CDR3: CASSSGGPSTDTQYF

D: .
V: TRBV5-6
J: TRBJ2-5
CDR3: CASSLERQGTSQETQYF

D: .
V: TRBV4-1
J: TRBJ2-1
CDR3: CASSPDRQSSYNEQFF

D: .
V: TRBV28
J: TRBJ1-3
CDR3: CASSSGGNTIYF

D: .
V: TRBV6-5
J: TRBJ1-1
CDR3: CASSYSGGNTEAFF

D: .
V: TRBV19
J: TRBJ1-3
CDR3: CASSNGQRLPGNTIYF

D: .
V: TRBV15
J: TRBJ2-7
CDR3: CATSRDRDEQYF

D: .
V: TRBV4-2
J: TRBJ2-7
CDR3: CASSQDRYGTDYEQYF

D: .
V: TRBV15
J: TRBJ2-7
CDR3: CATSRGGGNEQYF

D: .
V: TRBV27
J: TRBJ2-1
CDR3: CASRWGGTNEQFF

D: .
V: TRBV21-1
J: TRBJ1-2
CDR3: CASSKVGTGAIRDYGYTF

D: .
V: TRBV9
J: TRBJ1-2
CDR3: CASSPTGLFSYGYTF

D: .
V: TRBV10-1
J: TRBJ2-1
CDR3: CASSESRGGNEQFF

D: .
V: TRBV5-6
J: TRBJ2-3
CDR3: CASSLAGSVYTDTQYF

D: .
V: TRBV7-2
J: TRBJ2-7
CDR3: CASSSDRTIYEQYF

D: .
V: TRBV6-1
J: TRBJ1-2
CDR3: CASSEATGVGGYTF

D: TRBD1
V: TRBV5-1
J: TRBJ1-6
CDR3: CASSLTPGGLNSPLHF

D: TRBD1
V: TRBV6-6
J: TRBJ1-1
CDR3: CASSKQPGQGGTEAFF

D: .
V: TRBV7-2
J: TRBJ1-1
CDR3: CASSLLPGNTEAFF

D: TRBD1
V: TRBV7-9
J: TRBJ1-2
CDR3: CASSLANTGTDGYTF

D: TRBD1
V: TRBV6-6
J: TRBJ2-1
CDR3: CASSYSPSRGYNEQFF

D: .
V: TRBV3-1/TRBV3-2
J: TRBJ2-7
CDR3: CASSQAKLTGILSYEQYF

D: TRBD2
V: TRBV5-5
J: TRBJ2-7
CDR3: CASSKSGETHYEQYF

D: TRBD2
V: TRBV6-6
J: TRBJ2-7
CDR3: CASGYSGGRYEQYF

D: .
V: TRBV19
J: TRBJ1-4
CDR3: CASSIRGPGGKLFF

D: .
V: TRBV9
J: TRBJ1-1
CDR3: CASSPGSHIDTEAFF

D: TRBD1
V: TRBV28
J: TRBJ2-7
CDR3: CASSSRTGSYEQYF